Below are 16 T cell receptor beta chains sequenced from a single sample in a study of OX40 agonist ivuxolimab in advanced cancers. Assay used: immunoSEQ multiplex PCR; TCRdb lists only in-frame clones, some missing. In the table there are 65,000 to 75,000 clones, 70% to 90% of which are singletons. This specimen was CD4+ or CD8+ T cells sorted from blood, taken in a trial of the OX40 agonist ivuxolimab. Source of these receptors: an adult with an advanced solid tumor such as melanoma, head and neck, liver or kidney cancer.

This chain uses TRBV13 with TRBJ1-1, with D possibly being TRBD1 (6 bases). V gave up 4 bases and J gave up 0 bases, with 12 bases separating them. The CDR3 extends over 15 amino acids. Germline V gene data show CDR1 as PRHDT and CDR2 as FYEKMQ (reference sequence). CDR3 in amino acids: CASSSAGTLNTEAFF. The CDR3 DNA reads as TGTGCCAGCAGCTCAGCCGGGACATTGAACACTGAAGCTTTCTTT.

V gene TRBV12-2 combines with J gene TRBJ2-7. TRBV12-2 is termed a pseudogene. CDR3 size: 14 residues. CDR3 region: CASRLAGLQYEQYF. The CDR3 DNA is TGTGCAAGTCGCTTAGCGGGGTTACAGTACGAGCAGTACTTC.

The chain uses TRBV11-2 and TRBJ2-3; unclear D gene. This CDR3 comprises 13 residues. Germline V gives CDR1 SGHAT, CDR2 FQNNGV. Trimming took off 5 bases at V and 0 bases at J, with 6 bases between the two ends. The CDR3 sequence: CASSRLSTDTQYF. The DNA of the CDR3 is TGTGCCAGCAGCCGCCTTAGCACAGATACGCAGTATTTT.

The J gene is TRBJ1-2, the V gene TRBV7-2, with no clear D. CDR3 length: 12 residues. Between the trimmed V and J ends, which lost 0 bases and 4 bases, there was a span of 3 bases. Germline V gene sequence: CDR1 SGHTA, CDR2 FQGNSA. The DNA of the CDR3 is TGTGCCAGCAGCTTAGCGTCCTATGGCTACACCTTC. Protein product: CASSLASYGYTF.

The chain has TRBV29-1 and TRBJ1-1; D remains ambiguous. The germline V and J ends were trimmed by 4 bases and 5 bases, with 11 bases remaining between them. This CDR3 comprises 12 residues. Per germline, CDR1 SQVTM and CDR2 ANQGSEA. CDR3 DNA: TGCAGCGTTGGAAGGAGGAGGACTGAAGCTTTCTTT. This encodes CSVGRRRTEAFF.

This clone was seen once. The DNA of the CDR3 is TGTGCCAGCAAACCGGCAGGGTTTCTTCAATCACCCCTCCACTTT. Its translation: CASKPAGFLQSPLHF. V usage is TRBV4-2 and J usage is TRBJ1-6; D may be TRBD1 (5 bases). V lost 7 bases and J 10 bases, leaving 20 bases between the germline ends. This CDR3 has 15 residues. Germline lookup yields CDR1 LGHNA and CDR2 YNFKEQ.

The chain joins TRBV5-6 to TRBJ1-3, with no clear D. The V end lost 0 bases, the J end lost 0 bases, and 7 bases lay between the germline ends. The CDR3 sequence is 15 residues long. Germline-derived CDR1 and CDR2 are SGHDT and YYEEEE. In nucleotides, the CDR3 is TGTGCCAGCAGCTTGGGACGGCCCTCTGGAAACACCATATATTTT. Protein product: CASSLGRPSGNTIYF. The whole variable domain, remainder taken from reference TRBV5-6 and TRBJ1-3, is DAGVTQSPTHLIKTRGQQVTLRCSPKSGHDTVSWYQQALGQGPQFIFQYYEEEERQRGNFPDRFSGHQFPNYSSELNVNALLLGDSALYLCASSLGRPSGNTIYFGEGSWLTVV.

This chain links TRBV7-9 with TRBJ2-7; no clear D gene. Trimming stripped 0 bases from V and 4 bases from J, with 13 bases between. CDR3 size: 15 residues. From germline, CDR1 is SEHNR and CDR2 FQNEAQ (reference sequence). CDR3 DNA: TGTGCCAGCAGCTTAGCGCTATACCCAACATACGAGCAGTACTTC. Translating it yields CASSLALYPTYEQYF. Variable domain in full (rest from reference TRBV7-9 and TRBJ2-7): DTGVSQNPRHKITKRGQNVTFRCDPISEHNRLYWYRQTLGQGPEFLTYFQNEAQLEKSRLLSDRFSAERPKGSFSTLEIQRTEQGDSAMYLCASSLALYPTYEQYFGPGTRLTVT.

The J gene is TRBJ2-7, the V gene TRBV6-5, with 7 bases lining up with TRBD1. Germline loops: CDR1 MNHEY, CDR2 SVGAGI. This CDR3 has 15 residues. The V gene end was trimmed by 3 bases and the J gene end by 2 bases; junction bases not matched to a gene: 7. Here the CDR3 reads CASSYAGTAAYEQYF. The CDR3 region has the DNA TGTGCCAGCAGTTATGCAGGGACAGCCGCCTACGAGCAGTACTTC.

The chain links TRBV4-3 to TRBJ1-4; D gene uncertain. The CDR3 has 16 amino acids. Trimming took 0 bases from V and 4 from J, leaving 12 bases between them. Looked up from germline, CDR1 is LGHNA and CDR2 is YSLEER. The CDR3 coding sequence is TGCGCCAGCAGCCAAGATCTGGGCCAGAGTAATGAAAAACTGTTTTTT. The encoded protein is CASSQDLGQSNEKLFF.

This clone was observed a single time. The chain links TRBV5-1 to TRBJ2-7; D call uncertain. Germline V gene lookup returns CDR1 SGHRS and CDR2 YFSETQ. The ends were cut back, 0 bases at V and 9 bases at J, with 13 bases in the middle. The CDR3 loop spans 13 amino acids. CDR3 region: CASSLEGSGGQYF. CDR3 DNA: TGCGCCAGCAGCTTGGAGGGCTCGGGCGGGCAGTACTTC. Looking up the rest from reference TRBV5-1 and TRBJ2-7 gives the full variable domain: KAGVTQTPRYLIKTRGQQVTLSCSPISGHRSVSWYQQTPGQGLQFLFEYFSETQRNKGNFPGRFSGRQFSNSRSEMNVSTLELGDSALYLCASSLEGSGGQYFGPGTRLTVT.

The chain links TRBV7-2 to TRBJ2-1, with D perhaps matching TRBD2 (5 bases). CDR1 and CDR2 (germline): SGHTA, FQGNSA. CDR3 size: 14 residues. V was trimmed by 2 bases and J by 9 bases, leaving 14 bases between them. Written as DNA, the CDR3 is TGTGCCAGCAGCTTAAGTCGTCCGGCGGGTGAGCAGTTCTTC. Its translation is CASSLSRPAGEQFF.

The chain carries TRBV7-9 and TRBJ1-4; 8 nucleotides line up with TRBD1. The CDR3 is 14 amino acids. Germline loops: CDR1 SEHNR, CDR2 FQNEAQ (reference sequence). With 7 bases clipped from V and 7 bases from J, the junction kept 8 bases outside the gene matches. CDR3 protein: CASKDRGGGEKLFF. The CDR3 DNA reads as TGTGCCAGCAAAGACAGGGGAGGTGGTGAAAAACTGTTTTTT. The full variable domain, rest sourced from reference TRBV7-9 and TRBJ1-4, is DTGVSQNPRHKITKRGQNVTFRCDPISEHNRLYWYRQTLGQGPEFLTYFQNEAQLEKSRLLSDRFSAERPKGSFSTLEIQRTEQGDSAMYLCASKDRGGGEKLFFGSGTQLSVL.

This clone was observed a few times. CDR3 nucleotide sequence: TGTGCCAGCCAGTTGTCAGGGGGACTGAATCAGCCCCAGCATTTT. Amino acids: CASQLSGGLNQPQHF. V gene TRBV5-6 combines with J gene TRBJ1-5; TRBD1 matches 7 bases. CDR3 length equals 15 residues. Germline V CDR1 and CDR2: SGHDT, YYEEEE. V was pared by 7 bases and J by 4 bases, with 11 bases of the junction left unmatched.

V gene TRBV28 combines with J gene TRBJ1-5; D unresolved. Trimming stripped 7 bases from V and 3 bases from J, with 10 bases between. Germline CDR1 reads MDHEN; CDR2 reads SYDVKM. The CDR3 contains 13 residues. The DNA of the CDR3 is TGTGCCAGCACCTGGACGGTCAATCAGCCCCAGCATTTT. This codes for CASTWTVNQPQHF.

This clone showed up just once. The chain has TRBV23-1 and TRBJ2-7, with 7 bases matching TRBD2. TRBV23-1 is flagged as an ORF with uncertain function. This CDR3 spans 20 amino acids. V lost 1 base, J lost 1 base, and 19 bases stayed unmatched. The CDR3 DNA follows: TGCGCCAGCAGTCAATTTGGAGGGAAGGGCTCGGGGGGTAGGTCCTACGAGCAGTACTTC. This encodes CASSQFGGKGSGGRSYEQYF.